Listed below are T cell receptor beta chains from one sample, sequenced in a study of blood T cell repertoires in COVID-19. Sequencing was performed with immunoSEQ multiplex PCR; in TCRdb, only in-frame clones are kept and a portion is missing. The data hold 75,000 to 90,000 clones, with around four fifths observed a single time. The specimen was peripheral blood. The receptors were gathered from a human donor in a cohort sampled during active COVID-19. CDR3s include the opening cysteine and the closing phenylalanine or tryptophan. Clone size appears in some rows only: once, few, many, or a class for an expanded clone.

len | v_gene | abundance | CDR3aa
18 | TRBV7-9 | once | CASSLAVGQGKWNTEAFF
14 | TRBV9 | once | CASSVGGGRNEQFF
15 | TRBV18 | few | CASSPEDRGWSPLHF
14 | TRBV19 | once | CASSMAGQKKVQYF
12 | TRBV24-1 | . | CATSTGEYGYTF
17 | TRBV4-1 | . | CASSQVGTGAGANVLTF
13 | TRBV6-1 | . | CASSEDGDRGFRF
12 | TRBV10-3 | . | CASRDREQPQHF
14 | TRBV6-2/TRBV6-3 | . | CASSKAAGAGELFF
14 | TRBV7-2 | once | CASSFASGGNEQYF
20 | TRBV24-1 | . | CATSDATGTAGTYSNQPQHF
14 | TRBV25-1 | few | CASSEYGQPGALHF
14 | TRBV5-1 | . | CASRLDNYSYEQYF
15 | TRBV5-1 | . | CASSPSRDSSYEQYF
15 | TRBV10-1 | . | CASSVTSVAYNEQFF
14 | TRBV28 | . | CASSAGGYTGELFF
15 | TRBV5-1 | . | CASSPSGSRVYEQYF
13 | TRBV6-5 | few | CASRTQGRNGYTF
14 | TRBV7-9 | . | CASSTGDNTGELFF
15 | TRBV4-1 | . | CASSPLAGATETQYF
14 | TRBV24-1 | . | CATSPPSPTNEQYF
14 | TRBV5-5 | . | CASSVQGGDQPQHF
15 | TRBV5-6 | . | CASSLGAGASYEQYF
15 | TRBV2 | . | CASSVSGGLNTEAFF
13 | TRBV12-3/TRBV12-4 | . | CASSGQVGETQYF
16 | TRBV19 | . | CASSVPLGQRVEKLFF
15 | TRBV19 | few | CASTPRRGSTGELFF
15 | TRBV4-3 | . | CASSQSTGSIYEQYF
17 | TRBV7-6 | . | CASSLSGSFSGTYEQYF
17 | TRBV5-1 | . | CASSLNPGTSGPGELFF
17 | TRBV18 | . | CASSPPSSTVDNSPLHF